The rows below give T cell receptor beta chains drawn from one sample of a study of tumor-infiltrating lymphocytes in primary liver carcinoma. TCRdb passed the multiplex PCR reads through MiXCR, listing each CDR3 protein once. The sample carries roughly 32,000 distinct CDR3 sequences, over 65% recorded once. Material: liver tumor tissue from sampling region 5. The receptors were sampled from a man in his forties with primary liver carcinoma and hepatitis B virus infection. Each CDR3 is given with its conserved first and last residue. The D gene is left open where the match is weak. Clone size is not always given. Where it is, it says once, few, many or a class for expanded clones.

TRBJ2-7,-,TRBV6-2/TRBV6-3,TRBD2,TGTGACAGCAGCTACTCGACTGTGGCGGGAGACTACGAGCAGTACTTC,CDSSYSTVAGDYEQYF
TRBJ2-1,once,TRBV6-5,TRBD2,TGTGGCAGCAGTTACTCCTTTAGCGGGAGCTCCTACAATGAGCAGTTCTTC,CGSSYSFSGSSYNEQFF
TRBJ2-1,-,TRBV4-1,-,TGCGTCAGCAGCCCGCTCTGTAGCAACAACAATGAGCAGTTCTTC,CVSSPLCSNNNEQFF
TRBJ1-5,once,TRBV6-2/TRBV6-3,-,TGTGCCTGCAGTTCCAGGGTAGGGGTCAATCAGCCCAAGCATTTT,CACSSRVGVNQPKHF
TRBJ2-2,-,TRBV4-1,-,TGCGCCAGCAGCCCAACCCGGATAGTAAGCATCGGGGACCTGTTTTTT,CASSPTRIVSIGDLFF
TRBJ2-7,few,TRBV10-1,TRBD2,TGCGCCAGGTGTAGGACTAGCGCACCCCACGAGCAGTACTTC,CARCRTSAPHEQYF
TRBJ2-3,-,TRBV29-1,TRBD2,TGCAGCGCCCGGGCGGGGGGCGGAGATACGCAGTATTTT,CSARAGGGDTQYF
TRBJ2-5,-,TRBV11-2,TRBD2,TGTGCCAGCAATCAAACTCCTGGCGGGGGGAAAGAGGCCCAGTGCTTC,CASNQTPGGGKEAQCF
TRBJ2-4,few,TRBV7-9,-,TGTGCCAGCAGTAACTCCCTAGGTCCGATAGCCAAAAACGTTCAGTACTTC,CASSNSLGPIAKNVQYF
TRBJ2-7,-,TRBV13,TRBD2,TGTGCTAGCAGCCTACAACTTAGCGGGAGGACGTCCTACGAGCAGTACTTC,CASSLQLSGRTSYEQYF
TRBJ2-1,once,TRBV6-6,-,TGTGCCAACAGTGCCCCGTTGAGGGCGTTAGAATCCAATGAGCAGTTCTTC,CANSAPLRALESNEQFF
TRBJ2-1,-,TRBV5-1,-,TGCGCTAGCAGCTACGGAGGGCGAGATGAGCAGTCCTTC,CASSYGGRDEQSF
TRBJ2-7,-,TRBV11-2,TRBD2,TGTGTCAGCAACTTAGATGGGATTAGCGGGAGGTACGAGCAGTACTTC,CVSNLDGISGRYEQYF
TRBJ2-2,-,TRBV11-2,-,TGTGCCAGCAGCTTAGCATCAGGAGGGGCGAGCACCGGGAAGCTGTTTTTT,CASSLASGGASTGKLFF
TRBJ1-1,-,TRBV4-3,-,TGCGCCAGCAGCCGAGATACCATGTCCGAAGCTTTCTTT,CASSRDTMSEAFF
TRBJ1-1,-,TRBV6-6,-,TGTGCCAGCAGTAAGGACTGGGGGTACACTGAAACTTTCTTT,CASSKDWGYTETFF
TRBJ2-7,many,TRBV6-1,-,TGTGCCAGCAGTGAACGGAATAGCCCCTACGAGCAGTACTTC,CASSERNSPYEQYF
TRBJ1-2,-,TRBV5-6,-,TGTGCCAGCAGCTTGCGGCAGCCTCATGGCTACACCTTC,CASSLRQPHGYTF
TRBJ2-5,-,TRBV6-1,TRBD1,TGTGCCAGTTCCTTCGGGACAGGGGGACGTCGTGAGACCCAGTACTTC,CASSFGTGGRRETQYF
TRBJ2-1,-,TRBV29-1,-,TGCAGGGCCAGCCCAGGGGGGAATGAGCAGCTCTTC,CRASPGGNEQLF
TRBJ2-1,-,TRBV6-5,TRBD2,TGTGCCATCGGGAGGGGGAATAGTGAGTTCTTC,CAIGRGNSEFF
TRBJ2-3,-,TRBV5-4,TRBD2,TGTGCCAGCAGCCCCGAGATTGTCCTAGCGGAATCAGATACACAGTATTTT,CASSPEIVLAESDTQYF
TRBJ2-1,-,TRBV12-3/TRBV12-4,TRBD1,TGTGCCAGCAGTTTCTTTACCGGGACAGACTTTTCTAATGAGCAGCCCTTC,CASSFFTGTDFSNEQPF
TRBJ2-7,-,TRBV6-2/TRBV6-3,-,TGTGCCAGCAGTTACTCGATTCATAGCCTACCCTACGAGCAGTACTTC,CASSYSIHSLPYEQYF
TRBJ2-3,few,TRBV30,-,TGTACCTGGAGGGGCACAGATACGCAGTATTTC,CTWRGTDTQYF
TRBJ2-1,-,TRBV24-1,TRBD2,TGTGCCACGGGGACCGGGATTAGCGGGGCCGAGCAGTTCTTC,CATGTGISGAEQFF
TRBJ2-5,many,TRBV24-1,TRBD2,TGTGCCACCAGTGATTCGGGGACTAGCGGGGCTCAAGAGACCCAGTACTTC,CATSDSGTSGAQETQYF
TRBJ2-6,-,TRBV11-2,-,-,CASSLVGQGATGANVLTF
TRBJ2-7,-,TRBV6-2/TRBV6-3,-,TGTGCCACCCGGGCTATCGGGAGATATGAGCAGTACTTC,CATRAIGRYEQYF
TRBJ2-3,-,TRBV6-5,-,TGCGCCAGCATGTATAGTATTTTGGCAGATACCCAGTATTTT,CASMYSILADTQYF
TRBJ2-7,-,TRBV5-6,TRBD1,TGTGCCAGCAAGAGAGGGGGCACCTACGAACAGTACTTC,CASKRGGTYEQYF